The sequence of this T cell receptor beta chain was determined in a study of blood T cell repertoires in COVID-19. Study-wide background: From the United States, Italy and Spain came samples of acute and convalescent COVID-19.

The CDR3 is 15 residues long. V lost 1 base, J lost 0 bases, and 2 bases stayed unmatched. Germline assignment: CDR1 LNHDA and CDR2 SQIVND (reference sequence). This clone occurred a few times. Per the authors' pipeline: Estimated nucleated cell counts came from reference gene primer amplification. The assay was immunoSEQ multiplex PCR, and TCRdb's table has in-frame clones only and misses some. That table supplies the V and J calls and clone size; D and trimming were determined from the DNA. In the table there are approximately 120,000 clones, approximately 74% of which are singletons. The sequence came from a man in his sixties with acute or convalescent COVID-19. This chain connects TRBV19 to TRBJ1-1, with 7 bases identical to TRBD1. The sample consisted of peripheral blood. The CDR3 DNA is TGTGCCAGTAGTATAGGCAGGGGGTTGAACACTGAAGCTTTCTTT. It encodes CASSIGRGLNTEAFF.